The 18 T cell receptor beta chains below come from one sample, sequenced in a study of beta chain features in type 1 diabetes. The isolated RNA, all of it, was reverse transcribed, so expressed TCRB transcripts were what got sequenced. Only in-frame clones appear in the TCRdb table, and some are missing; sequencing was by immunoSEQ multiplex PCR. The table lists hundreds of thousands of clones, less than 15% of them singletons. Sequencing was performed on naive CD4+ T cells from blood. The receptors derive from a middle-aged woman in good health.

This clone was found a few times. The chain uses TRBV6-1 and TRBJ1-1, with D uncertain. Trimming shortened V by 1 base and J by 5 bases, and 8 bases separated the two germline ends. The CDR3 contains 13 residues. From germline, CDR1 is MNHNS and CDR2 SASEGT. The DNA for the CDR3 is TGTGCCAGCAGTGAAGACAGTTGGACTGAAGCTTTCTTT. It specifies CASSEDSWTEAFF.

As for this clone: Other DNA sequences in the sample encode the same CDR3. CDR3: CATSRGAGRETQYF. The CDR3 coding sequence is TGTGCCACCAGCAGAGGAGCAGGCCGAGAGACCCAGTACTTC. This chain uses TRBV15 with TRBJ2-5; D unclear. CDR1 is LNHNV, CDR2 YYDKDF, per germline (reference sequence). Trimming took 1 base from V and 4 from J, leaving 10 bases between them. This CDR3 spans 14 amino acids.

This clone has just a few counts. Other DNA sequences in this sample translate to the same CDR3. J is TRBJ2-5 and V is TRBV9, with 15 bases fitting TRBD2. This CDR3 is built from 16 residues. Unmatched junction bases numbered 1, after V lost 3 bases and J lost 1 base. CDR1 and CDR2 (germline): SGDLS, YYNGEE. The CDR3, as DNA: TGTGCCAGCAGCGCGGGACTAGCGGGGGGCCAAGAGACCCAGTACTTC. Residues: CASSAGLAGGQETQYF.

This clone was seen only a few times. The rearrangement uses TRBV6-6 and TRBJ2-3, with D maybe TRBD1 (5 bases). The CDR3 sequence is 15 residues long. The germline V gene encodes CDR1 MNHNY and CDR2 SVGAGI (reference sequence). Between the trimmed V and J ends, which lost 0 bases and 6 bases, there was a span of 13 bases. The CDR3 DNA follows: TGTGCCAGCAGTTACTCGGGGCAGGTCGCCGATACGCAGTATTTT. It encodes CASSYSGQVADTQYF.

The rearrangement joins TRBV4-2 to TRBJ1-6; D is perhaps TRBD1 (5 bases). The CDR3 length is 16 residues. V lost 3 bases and J 0 bases, leaving 9 bases between the germline ends. Germline values: CDR1 LGHNA, CDR2 YNFKEQ. CDR3 nucleotide sequence: TGTGCCAGCAGCCACCGACAGAGCTCCTATAATTCACCCCTCCACTTT. Protein sequence: CASSHRQSSYNSPLHF.

This chain joins TRBV6-6 and TRBJ1-1; D is unclear. Trimming took 2 bases from V and 10 from J, leaving 17 bases between them. The CDR3 is 14 amino acids. CDR1 MNHNY and CDR2 SVGAGI come from the germline V gene (reference sequence). The CDR3 sequence: CASSYDGPKTRAFF. CDR3 bases: TGTGCCAGCAGTTACGATGGACCTAAAACTAGAGCTTTCTTT.

The chain combines TRBV18 with TRBJ1-4; tentatively, D is TRBD1 (5 bases). V lost 3 bases to trimming and J lost 6 bases, with 14 bases between them. Germline V gene lookup returns CDR1 KGHSH and CDR2 LQKENI. The CDR3 covers 15 residues. The CDR3: CASSPAGQGYEKLFF. CDR3 coding DNA: TGTGCCAGCTCACCCGCGGGGCAGGGCTATGAAAAACTGTTTTTT.

This clone has just a few counts. The gene calls are TRBV7-9 and TRBJ1-2, with a possible D match to TRBD1 (6 bases). The CDR3 is 14 amino acids. V lost 3 bases, J lost 8 bases, and 16 bases lay in between. Germline V gene sequence: CDR1 SEHNR, CDR2 FQNEAQ (reference sequence). The CDR3 sequence is CASSFADRIGGYTF. The DNA for the CDR3 is TGTGCCAGCAGCTTCGCCGACAGGATAGGGGGCTACACCTTC. Supplemented by reference TRBV7-9 and TRBJ1-2, the full variable domain reads DTGVSQNPRHKITKRGQNVTFRCDPISEHNRLYWYRQTLGQGPEFLTYFQNEAQLEKSRLLSDRFSAERPKGSFSTLEIQRTEQGDSAMYLCASSFADRIGGYTFGSGTRLTVV.

The chain is built from TRBV29-1 and TRBJ1-1; the match to TRBD1 covers 7 bases. V shed 4 bases, J shed 1 base, and the junction held 3 bases outside the gene matches. CDR1 SQVTM and CDR2 ANQGSEA come from the germline V gene. CDR3 length: 13 amino acids. The CDR3 DNA reads TGCAGCGTTGGATCAGGGGGGAACACTGAAGCTTTCTTT. It is translated as CSVGSGGNTEAFF. The variable domain in full, completed from reference TRBV29-1 and TRBJ1-1, reads SAVISQKPSRDICQRGTSLTIQCQVDSQVTMMFWYRQQPGQSLTLIATANQGSEATYESGFVIDKFPISRPNLTFSTLTVSNMSPEDSSIYLCSVGSGGNTEAFFGQGTRLTVV.

This clone was counted only a few times. The chain joins TRBV7-9 to TRBJ2-2, with D maybe TRBD2 (5 bases). Germline CDR1 and CDR2: SEHNR and FQNEAQ (reference sequence). The CDR3 length is 18 residues. V was clipped by 6 bases and J by 0 bases, with 20 bases between them. DNA for the CDR3: TGTGCCAGCAGAGGTTACCGGGAAACCCACTCGAACACCGGGGAGCTGTTTTTT. The encoded protein is CASRGYRETHSNTGELFF.

The genes are TRBV4-3 and TRBJ2-2, with a possible D match to TRBD1 (6 bases). This CDR3 region has 20 residues. V lost 5 bases, J lost 0 bases, and 25 bases lay in between. The germline gives CDR1 LGHNA, CDR2 YSLEER. The CDR3 bases are TGCGCCAGCAGCAACGATATTACTACGGGGCCAGGGGCGAACACCGGGGAGCTGTTTTTT. It specifies CASSNDITTGPGANTGELFF.

The chain recombines TRBV7-6 with TRBJ2-5; the match to TRBD2 covers 8 bases. The CDR3 is 17 amino acids. V lost 5 bases to trimming and J lost 6 bases; unmatched junction nucleotides: 17. The germline V gene encodes CDR1 SGHVS and CDR2 FNYEAQ. In DNA, the CDR3 is TGTGCCAGCAGCCCCTTGACCTCCTCTGGACTAGCACAGACCCAGTACTTC. It specifies CASSPLTSSGLAQTQYF.

The rearrangement joins TRBV5-8 to TRBJ2-5; the D gene is possibly TRBD1 (5 bases). Trimming removed 4 bases from V and 7 bases from J, with 8 bases in between. The CDR3 has 11 residues. The germline gives CDR1 SGHTS, CDR2 YDEGEE. The CDR3, as DNA: TGTGCCAGCAGCCCAAGGGGGACCCAGTACTTC. Its translation: CASSPRGTQYF.

The V and J genes are TRBV7-9 and TRBJ2-5; tentatively, D is TRBD2 (6 bases). This CDR3 is 17 amino acids long. Germline CDR1 is SEHNR and CDR2 is FQNEAQ (reference sequence). The V and J ends lost 5 bases and 5 bases respectively, with 24 bases between them. The CDR3 here is CASSILGPNPEGETQYF. CDR3 sequence (DNA): TGTGCCAGCAGCATCCTGGGTCCTAACCCGGAGGGGGAGACCCAGTACTTC.

The chain combines TRBV4-3 with TRBJ2-7; 13 bases are a match to TRBD2. The V and J ends lost 4 bases and 4 bases, in that order; junction bases with no gene match: 4. The CDR3 loop spans 15 amino acids. CDR1 LGHNA and CDR2 YSLEER come from the germline V gene. This CDR3 is CASSPGLAGAYEQYF. As DNA, the CDR3 is TGCGCCAGCAGCCCAGGACTAGCGGGGGCTTACGAGCAGTACTTC.

This clone was observed a handful of times. This rearrangement joins TRBV7-9 to TRBJ2-5; 7 bases are a match to TRBD2. From germline, CDR1 is SEHNR and CDR2 FQNEAQ (reference sequence). The ends lost 4 bases at V and 5 bases at J; junction bases unmatched: 7. This CDR3 has 14 residues. CDR3 residues: CASSSWTSEETQYF. The CDR3 nucleotides read TGTGCCAGCAGCTCCTGGACTAGTGAGGAGACCCAGTACTTC.

This clone was detected a few times. A read error may produce the germline difference seen at one junction end. The chain employs TRBV11-2 and TRBJ2-5; 12 positions agree with TRBD2. Looked up from germline, CDR1 is SGHAT and CDR2 is FQNNGV. The CDR3 runs 20 residues. CDR3 loop: CASSLERGPTSGGPQETQYF. The CDR3 DNA sequence: TGTGCCAGCAGTTTAGAGAGGGGTCCGACTAGCGGGGGACCACAAGAGACCCAGTACTTC.

This clone was found a few times. The V call is TRBV15, the J call TRBJ2-3; 10 nucleotides line up with TRBD1. V shed 1 base and J 4 bases; nucleotides not matched to a gene: 8. The CDR3 length is 17 residues. The V gene's germline CDR1 is LNHNV and CDR2 YYDKDF (reference sequence). The CDR3 DNA sequence: TGTGCCACCAGCAGAGTTAAGGGACAGGGGTTCTCAGATACGCAGTATTTT. Protein: CATSRVKGQGFSDTQYF.